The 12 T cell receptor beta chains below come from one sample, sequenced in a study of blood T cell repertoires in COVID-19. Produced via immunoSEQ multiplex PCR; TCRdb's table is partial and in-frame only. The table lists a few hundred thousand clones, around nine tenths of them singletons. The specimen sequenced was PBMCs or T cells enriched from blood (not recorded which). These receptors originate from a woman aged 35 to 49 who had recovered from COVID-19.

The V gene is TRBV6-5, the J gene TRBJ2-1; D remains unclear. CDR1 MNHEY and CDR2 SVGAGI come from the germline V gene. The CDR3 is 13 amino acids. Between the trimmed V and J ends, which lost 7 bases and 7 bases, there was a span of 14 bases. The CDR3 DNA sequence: TGTGCCAGCAAGAAGGCTAGAGGTAATGAGCAGTTCTTC. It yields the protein CASKKARGNEQFF.

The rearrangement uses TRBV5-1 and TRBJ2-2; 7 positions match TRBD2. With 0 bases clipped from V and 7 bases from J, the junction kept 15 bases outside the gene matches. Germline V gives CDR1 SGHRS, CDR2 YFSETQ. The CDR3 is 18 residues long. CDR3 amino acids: CASSLARELSTPHGELFF. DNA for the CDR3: TGCGCCAGCAGCTTGGCGCGGGAGTTGTCCACTCCCCACGGGGAGCTGTTTTTT.

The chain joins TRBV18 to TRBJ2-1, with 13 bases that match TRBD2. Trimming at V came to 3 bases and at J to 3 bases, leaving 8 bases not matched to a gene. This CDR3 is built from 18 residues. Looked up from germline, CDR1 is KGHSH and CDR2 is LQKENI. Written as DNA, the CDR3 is TGTGCCAGCTCACCTAGGACTAGCGGGAGACCGCTCTACAATGAGCAGTTCTTC. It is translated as CASSPRTSGRPLYNEQFF.

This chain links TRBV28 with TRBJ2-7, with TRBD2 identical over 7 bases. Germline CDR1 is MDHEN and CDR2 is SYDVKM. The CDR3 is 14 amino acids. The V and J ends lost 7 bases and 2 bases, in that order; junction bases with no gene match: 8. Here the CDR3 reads CASTEAGPTYEQYF. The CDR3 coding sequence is TGTGCCAGCACTGAAGCGGGGCCTACCTACGAGCAGTACTTC.

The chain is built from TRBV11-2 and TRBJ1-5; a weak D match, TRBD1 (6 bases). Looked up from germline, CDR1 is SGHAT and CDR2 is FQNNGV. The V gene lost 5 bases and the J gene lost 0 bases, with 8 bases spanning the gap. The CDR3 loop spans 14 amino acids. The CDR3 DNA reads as TGTGCCAGCAGCCTACAGGGTAGCAATCAGCCCCAGCATTTT. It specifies CASSLQGSNQPQHF.

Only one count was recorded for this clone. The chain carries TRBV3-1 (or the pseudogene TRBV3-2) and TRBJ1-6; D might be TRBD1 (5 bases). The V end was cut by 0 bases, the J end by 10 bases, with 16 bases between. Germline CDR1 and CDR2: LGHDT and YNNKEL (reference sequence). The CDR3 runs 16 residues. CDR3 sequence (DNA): TGTGCCAGCAGCCAAGAAGGGGCAAGCAGGAGCTCACCCCTCCACTTT. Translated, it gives CASSQEGASRSSPLHF.

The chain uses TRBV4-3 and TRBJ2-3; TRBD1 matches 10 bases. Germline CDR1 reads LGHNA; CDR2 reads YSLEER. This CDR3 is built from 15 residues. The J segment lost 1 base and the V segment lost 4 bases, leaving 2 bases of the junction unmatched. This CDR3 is CASSPGTGGTDTQYF. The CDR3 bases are TGCGCCAGCAGCCCCGGGACAGGGGGCACAGATACGCAGTATTTT.

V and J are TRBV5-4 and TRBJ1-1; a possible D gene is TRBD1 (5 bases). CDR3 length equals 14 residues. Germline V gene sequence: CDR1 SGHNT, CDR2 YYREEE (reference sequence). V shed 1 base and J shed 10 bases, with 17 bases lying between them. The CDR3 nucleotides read TGTGCCAGCAGCTTGTATGACAGATACGGGGGAGCTTTCTTT. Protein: CASSLYDRYGGAFF.

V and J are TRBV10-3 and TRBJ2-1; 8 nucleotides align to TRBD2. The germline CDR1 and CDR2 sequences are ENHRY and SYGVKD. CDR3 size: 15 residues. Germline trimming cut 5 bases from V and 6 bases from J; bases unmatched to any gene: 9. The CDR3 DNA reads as TGTGCCATCAGTTCCCAGCGGGGGCCATCCAATGAGCAGTTCTTC. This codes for CAISSQRGPSNEQFF.

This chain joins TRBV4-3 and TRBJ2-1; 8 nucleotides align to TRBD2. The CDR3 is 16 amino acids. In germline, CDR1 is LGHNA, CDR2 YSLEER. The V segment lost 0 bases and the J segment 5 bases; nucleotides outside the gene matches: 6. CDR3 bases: TGCGCCAGCAGCCAAGAACTAGCGGACGGAGACAATGAGCAGTTCTTC. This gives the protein CASSQELADGDNEQFF.

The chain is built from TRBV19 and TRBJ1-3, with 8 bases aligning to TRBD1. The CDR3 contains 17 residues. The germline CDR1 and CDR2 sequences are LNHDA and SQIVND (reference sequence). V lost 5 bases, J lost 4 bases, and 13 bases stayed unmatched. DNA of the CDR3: TGTGCCAGTAGTCCGCGACAGGGGCGAGCTGCAGGAAACACCATATATTTT. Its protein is CASSPRQGRAAGNTIYF.

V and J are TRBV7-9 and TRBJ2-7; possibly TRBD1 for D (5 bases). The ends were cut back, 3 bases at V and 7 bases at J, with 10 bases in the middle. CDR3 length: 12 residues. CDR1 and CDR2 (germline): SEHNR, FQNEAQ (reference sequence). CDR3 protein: CASSFGAGEQYF. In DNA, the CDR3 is TGTGCCAGCAGCTTTGGGGCTGGTGAGCAGTACTTC.